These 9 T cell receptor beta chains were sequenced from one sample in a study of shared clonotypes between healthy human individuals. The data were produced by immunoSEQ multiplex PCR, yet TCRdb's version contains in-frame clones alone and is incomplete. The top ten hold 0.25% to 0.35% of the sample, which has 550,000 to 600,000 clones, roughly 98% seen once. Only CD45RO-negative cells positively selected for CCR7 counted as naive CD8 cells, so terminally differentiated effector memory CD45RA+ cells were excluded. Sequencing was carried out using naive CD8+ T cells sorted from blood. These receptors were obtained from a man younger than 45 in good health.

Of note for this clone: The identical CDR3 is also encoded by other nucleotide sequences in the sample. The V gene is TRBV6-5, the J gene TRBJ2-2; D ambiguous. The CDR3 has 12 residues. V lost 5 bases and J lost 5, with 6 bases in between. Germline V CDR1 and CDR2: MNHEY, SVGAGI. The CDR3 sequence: CASSVPTGELFF. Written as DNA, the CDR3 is TGTGCCAGCAGTGTGCCGACCGGGGAGCTGTTTTTT.

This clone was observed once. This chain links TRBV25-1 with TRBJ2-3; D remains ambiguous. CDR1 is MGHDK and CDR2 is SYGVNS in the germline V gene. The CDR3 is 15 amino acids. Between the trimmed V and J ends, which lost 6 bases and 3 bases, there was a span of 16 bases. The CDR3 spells CASSLVSFGTDTQYF. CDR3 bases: TGTGCCAGCAGCCTGGTCTCATTTGGTACAGATACGCAGTATTTT.

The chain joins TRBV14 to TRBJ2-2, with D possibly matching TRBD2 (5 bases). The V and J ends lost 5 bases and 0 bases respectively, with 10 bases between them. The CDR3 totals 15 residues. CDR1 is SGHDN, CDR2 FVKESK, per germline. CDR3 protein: CASSSHGTNTGELFF. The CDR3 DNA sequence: TGTGCCAGCAGCTCCCACGGGACGAACACCGGGGAGCTGTTTTTT. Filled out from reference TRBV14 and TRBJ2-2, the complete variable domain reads EAGVTQFPSHSVIEKGQTVTLRCDPISGHDNLYWYRRVMGKEIKFLLHFVKESKQDESGMPNNRFLAERTGGTYSTLKVQPAELEDSGVYFCASSSHGTNTGELFFGEGSRLTVL.

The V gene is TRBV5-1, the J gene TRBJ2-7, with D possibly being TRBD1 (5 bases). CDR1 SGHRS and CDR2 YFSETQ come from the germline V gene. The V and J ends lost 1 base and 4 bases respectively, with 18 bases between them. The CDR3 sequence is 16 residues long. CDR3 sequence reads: CASSLSARVTVYEQYF. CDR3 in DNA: TGCGCCAGCAGCTTGAGCGCCAGGGTGACGGTGTACGAGCAGTACTTC. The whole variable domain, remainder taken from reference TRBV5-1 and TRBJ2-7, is KAGVTQTPRYLIKTRGQQVTLSCSPISGHRSVSWYQQTPGQGLQFLFEYFSETQRNKGNFPGRFSGRQFSNSRSEMNVSTLELGDSALYLCASSLSARVTVYEQYFGPGTRLTVT.

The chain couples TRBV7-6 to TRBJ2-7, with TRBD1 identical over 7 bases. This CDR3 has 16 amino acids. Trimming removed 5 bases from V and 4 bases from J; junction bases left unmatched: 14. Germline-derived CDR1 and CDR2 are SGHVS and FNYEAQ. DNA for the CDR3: TGTGCCAGCAGCGCAGCCGCCCGGGACAGAGGTTACGAGCAGTACTTC. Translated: CASSAAARDRGYEQYF.

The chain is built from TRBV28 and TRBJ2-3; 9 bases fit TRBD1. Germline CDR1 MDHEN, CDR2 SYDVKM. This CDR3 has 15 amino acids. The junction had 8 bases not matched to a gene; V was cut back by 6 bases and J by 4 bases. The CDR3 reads CASSKGQGLADTQYF. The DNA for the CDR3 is TGTGCCAGCAGCAAGGGACAGGGCTTGGCAGATACGCAGTATTTT.

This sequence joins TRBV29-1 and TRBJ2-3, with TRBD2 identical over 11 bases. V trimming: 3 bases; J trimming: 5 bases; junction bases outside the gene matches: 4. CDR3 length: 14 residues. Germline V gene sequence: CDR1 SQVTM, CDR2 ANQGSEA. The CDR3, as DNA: TGCAGCGTTGATGCCGGGACTAGCGGAGATACGCAGTATTTT. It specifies CSVDAGTSGDTQYF.

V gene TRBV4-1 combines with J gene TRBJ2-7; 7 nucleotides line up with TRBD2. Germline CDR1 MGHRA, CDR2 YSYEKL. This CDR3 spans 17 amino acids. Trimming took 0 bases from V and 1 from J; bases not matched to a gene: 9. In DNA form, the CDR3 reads TGCGCCAGCAGCCAAGATTCTCCGGGAGGCCGTTCCTACGAGCAGTACTTC. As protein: CASSQDSPGGRSYEQYF.

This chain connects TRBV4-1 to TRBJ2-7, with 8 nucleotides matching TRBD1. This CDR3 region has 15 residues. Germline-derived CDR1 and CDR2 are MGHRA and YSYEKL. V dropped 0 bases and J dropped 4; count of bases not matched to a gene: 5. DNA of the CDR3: TGCGCCAGCAGCCAAGATAATGACAGGGGATACGAGCAGTACTTC. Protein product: CASSQDNDRGYEQYF.